This TCR beta chain was recovered during a study of blood T cell repertoires in COVID-19. Study-level information: The United States, Italy and Spain provided the acute and convalescent COVID-19 samples.

In the authors' workflow: It was from reference gene primer amplification that nucleated cell counts were estimated. The method was immunoSEQ multiplex PCR; TCRdb's version includes in-frame clones alone and lacks a portion of them. The D gene and trimming were derived from the DNA, and the V and J assignments and clone size from that table. The sample shows about 230,000 clones, approximately 81% of them seen only once. This CDR3 has 16 residues. The germline CDR1 and CDR2 sequences are SGHRS and YFSETQ. The junction had 10 bases not matched to a gene; V was cut back by 4 bases and J by 3 bases. Sequencing was carried out using peripheral blood. This TCR was sampled from a woman aged 80 or over with active or convalescent COVID-19. The rearrangement uses TRBV5-1 and TRBJ1-5; 7 bases match TRBD1. The CDR3 sequence is CASSPGPGTVNQPQHF. Here the CDR3 DNA reads TGCGCCAGCAGCCCTGGGCCTGGGACAGTCAATCAGCCCCAGCATTTT.